This T cell receptor (beta chain) was sequenced for a study of early T cells in non-severe SARS-CoV-2 infection. Overall study context: With bulk RNA from unsorted whole blood as input, sequencing yielded unpaired chains.

Individual cDNA molecules were tagged with unique molecular identifiers. From the 5' RACE reads, TCRdb called clonotypes with MiXCR, one entry per CDR3 protein. Here the sample spans 30,000 to 40,000 distinct CDR3 sequences, roughly 5.7% being singletons. This clonotype was observed many times. The sequencing used whole blood, collected at baseline. The receptor's source is an adult who was a healthcare worker with PCR-confirmed SARS-CoV-2 infection or an uninfected control (not recorded which).

CDR3 loop: CATSDTSSEVNNEQFF. The CDR3, as DNA: TGTGCCACCAGTGATACCTCTAGCGAGGTTAACAATGAGCAGTTCTTC. The genes are TRBV24-1 and TRBJ2-1; a weak D match, TRBD2 (6 bases). Germline CDR1 reads KGHDR; CDR2 reads SFDVKD. Trimming left V 3 bases short and J 5 bases short, with 16 bases between. The CDR3 extends over 16 amino acids.